This record looks at one T cell receptor (beta chain) sequence and its context. Its target is not known. A junction boundary mismatches the germline segment, possibly from a read error. The data originate from a study of metastatic and nonmetastatic thyroid tumors. Findings and limits, study-wide: Significantly greater TCR beta diversity was reportedly found in malignant thyroid tumors than in benign nodules (in blood and tumor).

Germline V lookup: CDR1 KGHSH, CDR2 LQKENI. This CDR3 contains 16 residues. MiXCR reprocessed the PCR reads for TCRdb. The table lists 15,000 to 25,000 clones, roughly 27% of them singletons. Ahead of thyroid surgery, no patient had received treatment of any kind. The receptor comes from a male donor with papillary thyroid cancer or a benign thyroid nodule (not recorded which). Some clones in this sample may be carry-over from other donors' samples. The gene calls are TRBV18 and TRBJ2-5, with D unclear. Sequencing was carried out using blood. CDR3 amino acids: CASSPRLRTEQETKYF. The DNA for the CDR3 is TGTGCCAGCTCACCACGTCTCAGGACGGAACAAGAGACCAAGTACTTC.